The table lists the clone carrying this T cell receptor beta chain with many counts. Specified time point: newly diagnosed GD, antithyroid drugs for less than 3 months. The TCR library was made from RNA extracted from PBMCs. CDR3-region Arm-PCR and iRepertoire HTBI primers produced the TCR beta libraries. A single record per CDR3 protein comes from TCRdb applying MiXCR to the multiplex PCR reads. The repertoire includes more than 300,000 distinct CDR3 sequences, under 20% of them detected once, and over 20% sits in the top ten. These data come from a study of regulatory T cells in long-lasting Graves disease. The V gene end was trimmed by 2 bases and the J gene end by 10 bases; junction bases not matched to a gene: 8. The CDR3 loop spans 15 amino acids. CDR1 is GTSNPN, CDR2 SVGIG, per germline (reference sequence). The sample was also linked to a second study, of T cells in Graves' hyperthyroidism and ophthalmopathy. That work states: Researchers barred patients who had uncontrolled infection, other autoimmune disease, pregnancy or lactation.

The input for sequencing was peripheral blood mononuclear cells (PBMCs), taken at new diagnosis, from a patient treated with antithyroid drugs. The chain combines TRBV30 with TRBJ2-1; 13 bases fit TRBD2. This clonotype originated in a young woman with Graves disease. CDR3: CAWSLSGTSGEEQFF. The DNA for the CDR3 is TGTGCCTGGAGTCTATCCGGGACTAGCGGGGAAGAGCAGTTCTTC.